The 15 T cell receptor beta chains presented below share a single source sample, sequenced in a study of regulatory T cells in long-lasting Graves disease. The time point is: persistent/refractory GD, antithyroid drugs over 5 years with positive TRAb. The TCR library was prepared using RNA isolated from PBMCs. iRepertoire HTBI primers and Arm-PCR of CDR3 regions built TCR beta libraries. MiXCR was run by TCRdb on the multiplex PCR reads, yielding one entry per CDR3 protein. The table has hundreds of thousands of distinct CDR3 sequences, about a fifth seen once. The sample here was peripheral blood mononuclear cells (PBMCs), taken when the disease was refractory, from a patient treated with antithyroid drugs. The receptors come from a female donor with Graves disease.

This chain uses TRBV6-2 or TRBV6-3 with TRBJ2-2; D is uncertain. The V gene lost 2 bases and the J gene lost 6 bases, with 7 bases spanning the gap. This CDR3 comprises 13 residues. In germline, CDR1 is MNHEY, CDR2 SVGEGT. The chain's CDR3 is CASSYIGAGELFF. CDR3 nucleotide sequence: TGTGCCAGCAGTTACATTGGTGCCGGGGAGCTGTTTTTT.

This rearrangement joins TRBV20-1 to TRBJ2-7, with D tentatively TRBD1 or TRBD2 (5 bases each). The germline gives CDR1 DFQATT, CDR2 SNEGSKA (reference sequence). The CDR3 sequence is 14 residues long. V was pared by 6 bases and J by 2 bases, with 17 bases between. This chain's CDR3 is CSAPLGQGPYEQYF. CDR3 DNA sequence: TGCAGTGCCCCCCTCGGGCAGGGACCCTACGAGCAGTACTTC.

In its sample, this clonotype was seen a few times. The rearrangement joins TRBV6-1 to TRBJ2-2; 8 bases match TRBD2. CDR3 length equals 16 residues. V lost 4 bases, J lost 5 bases, and 9 bases stayed unmatched. In germline, CDR1 is MNHNS, CDR2 SASEGT. The CDR3 DNA sequence: TGTGCCAGCAGTGCGGCGGGGGGCGTAGGAACCGGGGAGCTGTTTTTT. Protein: CASSAAGGVGTGELFF.

At least ten counts were recorded for this clonotype. The CDR3 DNA reads as TGTGCCAGCAGTATAGCTCCGAACACTGAAGCTTTCTTT. Its protein product is CASSIAPNTEAFF. The V call is TRBV6-1, the J call TRBJ1-1; D is undetermined. The length of the CDR3 is 13 residues. Germline assignment: CDR1 MNHNS and CDR2 SASEGT. Between the trimmed V and J ends, which lost 5 bases and 1 base, there was a span of 8 bases.

This clonotype was picked up many times. V and J are TRBV28 and TRBJ1-4, with TRBD1 identical over 12 bases. CDR3 length equals 17 residues. Germline V lookup: CDR1 MDHEN, CDR2 SYDVKM. The V and J ends lost 5 bases and 9 bases, in that order; junction bases with no gene match: 13. The CDR3 DNA is TGTGCCAGCAGTCTGACCATACGTGGGACAGGGGGCCAAAAACTGTTTTTT. Its translation: CASSLTIRGTGGQKLFF.

This clonotype has more than one count but fewer than ten. The gene calls are TRBV12-3 or TRBV12-4 and TRBJ2-5, with D maybe TRBD1 (6 bases). This CDR3 has 14 amino acids. V lost 7 bases to trimming and J lost 4 bases, with 16 bases between them. CDR3 residues: CASTPQGPPETQYF. The CDR3 nucleotides are TGTGCCAGCACCCCACAGGGCCCCCCAGAGACCCAGTACTTC.

This chain uses TRBV2 with TRBJ2-1, with a weak D call TRBD1 (6 bases). The CDR3 is 11 residues long. Trimming removed 6 bases at V and 11 bases at J, with 11 bases between. Germline V gives CDR1 SNHLY, CDR2 FYNNEI. The CDR3 DNA is TGTGCCAGCAGGAGGACAGAGAAGCAGTTCTTC. This encodes CASRRTEKQFF.

This clonotype was seen repeatedly, ten times or more. The gene calls are TRBV19 and TRBJ1-1, with a weak D call TRBD1 (5 bases). V was clipped by 7 bases and J by 1 base, with 19 bases between them. CDR3 length: 16 amino acids. The germline gives CDR1 LNHDA, CDR2 SQIVND (reference sequence). The CDR3 here is CASTQEKRDSNTEAFF. The DNA for the CDR3 is TGTGCCAGTACACAAGAAAAAAGGGACTCGAACACTGAAGCTTTCTTT.

The gene calls are TRBV14 and TRBJ1-3, with TRBD1 identical over 7 bases. The germline V gene has CDR1 SGHDN and CDR2 FVKESK. V dropped 5 bases and J dropped 4; count of bases not matched to a gene: 8. CDR3 length equals 15 residues. The CDR3, as DNA: TGTGCCAGCAGCAAAGGGACAGCTGTCGGAAACACCATATATTTT. Protein: CASSKGTAVGNTIYF.

The CDR3 here is CASSPWDFAGELFF. In nucleotides, the CDR3 is TGTGCCAGCTCACCCTGGGACTTCGCCGGGGAGCTGTTTTTT. The chain has TRBV18 and TRBJ2-2, with D perhaps TRBD2 (6 bases). Germline values: CDR1 KGHSH, CDR2 LQKENI. Trimming pared 3 bases from V and 6 bases from J, leaving 11 bases between. This CDR3 has 14 residues.

A few counts support this clonotype. This may stem from a read error, because a much larger clone lies one nucleotide away. J is TRBJ1-1 and V is TRBV11-2; perhaps TRBD1 as D (5 bases). Germline V gives CDR1 SGHAT, CDR2 FQNNGV. CDR3 length equals 13 residues. The CDR3 region has the DNA TGTGCCGGCAGCTTTGGGACCAACACTGAAGCTTTCTTT. Translated, it gives CAGSFGTNTEAFF.

This rearrangement joins TRBV4-3 to TRBJ2-7; tentatively, D is TRBD2 (6 bases). Germline V lookup: CDR1 LGHNA, CDR2 YSLEER. The CDR3 covers 14 residues. V was clipped by 0 bases and J by 3 bases, with 9 bases between them. In DNA, the CDR3 is TGCGCCAGCAGCCAAGAGGGGGGAGTCTACGAGCAGTACTTC. Translation gives CASSQEGGVYEQYF.

In its sample, this clonotype was seen a few times. The chain uses TRBV30 and TRBJ1-1; D gene unclear. CDR1 and CDR2 (germline): GTSNPN, SVGIG (reference sequence). Trimming pared 3 bases from V and 0 bases from J, leaving 5 bases between. The CDR3 sequence is 12 residues long. CDR3 sequence (DNA): TGTGCCTGGAGCGGCGTGAACACTGAAGCTTTCTTT. It yields the protein CAWSGVNTEAFF.

The CDR3 sequence: CASRGDRYEQYF. The CDR3 DNA follows: TGTGCCAGCAGGGGGGACCGATACGAGCAGTACTTC. The chain carries TRBV6-1 and TRBJ2-7; D is tentatively TRBD1 or TRBD2 (5 bases each). Germline assignment: CDR1 MNHNS and CDR2 SASEGT. Trimming left V 6 bases short and J 4 bases short, with 10 bases between. The CDR3 contains 12 residues.

Many counts were recorded for this clonotype. The chain employs TRBV18 and TRBJ2-5; D gene ambiguous. This CDR3 comprises 13 residues. CDR1 and CDR2 (germline): KGHSH, LQKENI. V lost 3 bases and J lost 2, with 7 bases in between. The CDR3 region has the DNA TGTGCCAGCTCACCTACCCTTCAAGAGACCCAGTACTTC. Translation: CASSPTLQETQYF.